Listed here is a single T cell receptor beta chain. Its matching antigen is unknown. The data originate from a study of T cells in Graves' hyperthyroidism and ophthalmopathy. The V gene's germline CDR1 is SGHNT and CDR2 YENEEA. Trimming left V 0 bases short and J 2 bases short, with 3 bases between. The CDR3 is made up of 13 amino acids. Regarding the study as a whole: Patients with ophthalmopathy were separated from those with stable hyperthyroidism by a 13 V-J model. Peripheral blood also featured most of the thyroid clonotypes expanded above 0.001.

RNA transcripts gave rise to amplified TCR beta CDR3 regions. When the TCR CDR3 underwent first-round RT-PCR, the HTBI primer set was used. TCRdb re-analysed the multiplex PCR reads in MiXCR, keeping a single row per CDR3 protein. The table shows fewer than 450,000 distinct CDR3 sequences, with around 15% occurring only once. The receptor was derived from a man aged 45-65 years with Graves' ophthalmopathy. V usage is TRBV11-3 and J usage is TRBJ2-3; no clear D gene. Sequenced sample: blood. CDR3: CASSLDPTDTQYF. The DNA for the CDR3 is TGTGCCAGCAGCTTAGATCCCACAGATACGCAGTATTTT.